These 9 T cell receptor beta chains share one sample of origin, sequenced in a study of CD8+ T cells in alopecia areata. Regarding treatment: oral pan-JAK inhibitor, 5-10 mg twice daily. RNA extraction was followed by reverse transcription into cDNA, which acted as the sequencing template. Generated by immunoSEQ multiplex PCR, the TCRdb table keeps only in-frame clones and is missing some. The profile shows under 95,000 clones, about two thirds of them singletons. The source material was CD8+ T cells sorted from blood, sampled at roughly week 45, from a patient treated with tofacitinib. Receptors were obtained from a human donor with alopecia areata.

The chain has TRBV9 and TRBJ2-3; no clear D. V lost 3 bases and J lost 6, with 17 bases in between. The CDR3 is 15 residues long. Germline V CDR1 and CDR2: SGDLS, YYNGEE. CDR3 coding DNA: TGTGCCAGCAGCGATAGCACATACGACCTGGATACGCAGTATTTT. Amino acids: CASSDSTYDLDTQYF. The variable domain in full, with the rest retrieved from reference TRBV9 and TRBJ2-3, is DSGVTQTPKHLITATGQRVTLRCSPRSGDLSVYWYQQSLDQGLQFLIQYYNGEERAKGNILERFSAQQFPDLHSELNLSSLELGDSALYFCASSDSTYDLDTQYFGPGTRLTVL.

The rearrangement links TRBV29-1 to TRBJ1-1; D gene unclear. Per germline, CDR1 SQVTM and CDR2 ANQGSEA. The length of the CDR3 is 11 residues. V was pared by 7 bases and J by 7 bases, with 13 bases between. CDR3 sequence reads: CSALLEIEAFF. DNA for the CDR3: TGCAGCGCCTTACTTGAAATTGAAGCTTTCTTT.

V is TRBV29-1 and J is TRBJ1-2; no clear D. Germline CDR1 is SQVTM and CDR2 is ANQGSEA. V shed 1 base and J shed 2 bases, with 11 bases lying between them. The CDR3 has 14 amino acids. The CDR3 DNA is TGCAGCGTTGAAGGGTTGAGTGGCAACTATGGCTACACCTTC. This translates into CSVEGLSGNYGYTF.

J is TRBJ1-5 and V is TRBV5-1; D gene ambiguous. This CDR3 has 13 amino acids. Germline loops: CDR1 SGHRS, CDR2 YFSETQ. V was trimmed by 4 bases and J by 1 base, leaving 6 bases between them. The CDR3 DNA is TGCGCCAGCAGCCCTGGAAGCAATCAGCCCCAGCATTTT. Residues: CASSPGSNQPQHF.

The rearrangement joins TRBV4-3 to TRBJ1-2; TRBD1 matches 7 bases. This CDR3 spans 15 amino acids. Germline trimming cut 2 bases from V and 6 bases from J; bases unmatched to any gene: 9. Per germline, CDR1 LGHNA and CDR2 YSLEER. As DNA, the CDR3 is TGCGCCAGCAGCCAAACCGCGGAGGGGGCGGATGGCTACACCTTC. This codes for CASSQTAEGADGYTF.

This chain links TRBV4-3 with TRBJ1-1; perhaps TRBD1 as D (5 bases). Deletions cut 4 bases from V and 6 bases from J, with 12 bases between. The germline gives CDR1 LGHNA, CDR2 YSLEER. The CDR3 runs to 13 residues. CDR3 loop: CASSLLGGAEAFF. CDR3 coding DNA: TGCGCCAGCAGCCTCCTTGGGGGGGCTGAAGCTTTCTTT.

This chain connects TRBV11-2 to TRBJ2-1; tentatively, D is TRBD1 (6 bases). From germline, CDR1 is SGHAT and CDR2 FQNNGV. The CDR3 extends over 17 amino acids. The ends were cut back, 6 bases at V and 7 bases at J, with 25 bases in the middle. Written as DNA, the CDR3 is TGTGCCAGCAGGCCCGGGGTCCGGGACACCGGTCGGAATGAGCAGTTCTTC. Its protein product is CASRPGVRDTGRNEQFF. The entire variable domain, with the rest obtained from reference TRBV11-2 and TRBJ2-1, is as follows: EAGVAQSPRYKIIEKRQSVAFWCNPISGHATLYWYQQILGQGPKLLIQFQNNGVVDDSQLPKDRFSAERLKGVDSTLKIQPAKLEDSAVYLCASRPGVRDTGRNEQFFGPGTRLTVL.

V usage is TRBV29-1 and J usage is TRBJ1-2; maybe TRBD1 (5 bases). Germline V gene sequence: CDR1 SQVTM, CDR2 ANQGSEA. Trimming removed 1 base from V and 5 bases from J, with 14 bases in between. This CDR3 region has 14 residues. CDR3: CSVEGGELPYGYTF. CDR3 sequence (DNA): TGCAGCGTTGAAGGGGGGGAATTACCGTATGGCTACACCTTC.

The CDR3 nucleotides are TGTGCCAGCAGTTTATCTTCGGGGGTGAACACTGAAGCTTTCTTT. Translating it yields CASSLSSGVNTEAFF. The chain combines TRBV27 with TRBJ1-1, with D tentatively TRBD1 (5 bases). Germline V lookup: CDR1 MNHEY, CDR2 SMNVEV (reference sequence). V lost 0 bases, J lost 0 bases, and 8 bases lay in between. This CDR3 spans 15 amino acids.